Listed here are 32 T cell receptor delta chains from one sample, sequenced in a study of Vδ1+ human thymocytes. Study-level results: In the thymus, TRG and TRD repertoires looked highly polyclonal with Gaussian CDR3 lengths.

RNA was extracted from the cells and then reverse transcribed. Multiplex PCR used pooled V-gene forward primers and a constant-region reverse primer to amplify CDR3s. TCRdb made new clone calls on the multiplex PCR reads using CATT. Of about 58,000 delta-chain clones in the sample, more than 12% were seen once. These TCRs are of unknown antigen specificity. The sample taken for sequencing was Vdelta1+ gamma-delta thymocytes from the thymus. Specified subset: FACS-sorted CD3+ TCRalphabeta- TCRVdelta1+ TCRVdelta2- thymocytes. The receptors shown here come from a girl under three years old who had congenital heart surgery.

The chain has TRDV1 and TRDJ1; D could derive from TRDD2 or TRDD3 (6 bases each). Germline loops: CDR1 TSWWSYY, CDR2 QGS. Trimming cost V 1 base and J 2 bases, with 29 bases left between them. The CDR3 has 21 residues. The CDR3 loop is CALGEPSWGQYWEKGTDKLIF. CDR3 DNA: TGTGCTCTTGGGGAACCTTCCTGGGGCCAATACTGGGAGAAGGGTACCGATAAACTCATCTTT.

This clone turned up a few times. V is TRDV1 and J is TRDJ1; TRDD2 matches 9 bases. V dropped 1 base and J dropped 0; count of bases not matched to a gene: 24. Germline CDR1 is TSWWSYY and CDR2 is QGS. The CDR3 sequence is 23 residues long. CDR3 DNA sequence: TGTGCTCTTGGGGAACCCCGCCTTCCTACAGGGGCTGGGGCTGCCCCCTACACCGATAAACTCATCTTT. Translated, it gives CALGEPRLPTGAGAAPYTDKLIF.

In this sample, this clone turned up a few times. The genes are TRDV1 and TRDJ1; TRDD3 matches at 9 bases. The CDR3 sequence is 22 residues long. V was clipped by 2 bases and J by 5 bases; unmatched bases: 27. Germline V lookup: CDR1 TSWWSYY, CDR2 QGS. The CDR3 region is CALGERRLRVGAGGWTQDKLIF. CDR3 sequence (DNA): TGTGCTCTTGGGGAAAGAAGGCTGAGAGTCGGTGCTGGGGGATGGACGCAAGATAAACTCATCTTT.

This chain links TRDV1 with TRDJ1; 10 bases are shared with TRDD3. The CDR3 totals 22 residues. Germline values: CDR1 TSWWSYY, CDR2 QGS. V lost 1 base to trimming and J lost 1 base; unmatched junction nucleotides: 21. CDR3 nucleotide sequence: TGTGCTCTTGGGGAACCCCCTGTCCTACGGGAGTGGGGGATACCCTGCACCGATAAACTCATCTTT. Translation gives CALGEPPVLREWGIPCTDKLIF.

The rearrangement links TRDV1 to TRDJ1, with unresolved D. Germline V gene sequence: CDR1 TSWWSYY, CDR2 QGS. V shed 3 bases and J shed 1 base, with 21 bases lying between them. The CDR3 has 18 residues. The CDR3, as DNA: TGTGCTCTTGGGGAGGACACGGGCCGACACAGGTGCACCGATAAACTCATCTTT. It codes for CALGEDTGRHRCTDKLIF.

The sample holds a few counts of this clone. The chain combines TRDV1 with TRDJ1, with 9 bases matching TRDD3. The CDR3 is 23 residues long. Germline-derived CDR1 and CDR2 are TSWWSYY and QGS. V shed 1 base and J 0 bases; nucleotides not matched to a gene: 24. This CDR3 reads CALGEQLGLYKSTGGLYTDKLIF. CDR3 DNA: TGTGCTCTTGGGGAACAATTAGGACTTTACAAGAGTACTGGGGGACTGTACACCGATAAACTCATCTTT.

This clone appeared a few times. This chain links TRDV1 with TRDJ1, with 12 bases identical to TRDD3. This CDR3 has 22 residues. From germline, CDR1 is TSWWSYY and CDR2 QGS. The J segment lost 0 bases and the V segment lost 5 bases, leaving 22 bases of the junction unmatched. The CDR3 region has the DNA TGTGCTCTTGGGAACCCTTCCTACGCCCCGACTGGGGGATACCATTACACCGATAAACTCATCTTT. Protein sequence: CALGNPSYAPTGGYHYTDKLIF.

This clone showed up just a few times. The chain employs TRDV1 and TRDJ1; tentatively, D is TRDD3 (6 bases). Deletions cut 4 bases from V and 0 bases from J, with 27 bases between. This CDR3 is 20 amino acids long. Germline V CDR1 and CDR2: TSWWSYY, QGS. Here the CDR3 reads CALGGTSPYWVVPYTDKLIF. The CDR3 DNA reads TGTGCTCTTGGGGGCACTTCCCCTTACTGGGTCGTACCGTACACCGATAAACTCATCTTT.

Regarding this clone: The junction departs from the called germline gene at one end, perhaps through a read error. The V gene is TRDV1, the J gene TRDJ1; perhaps TRDD3 as D (5 bases). Germline V lookup: CDR1 TSWWSYY, CDR2 QGS. The CDR3 contains 13 residues. The CDR3 loop is CAIGALLTHKLIF. The CDR3 coding sequence is TGTGCTATTGGGGCCCTCCTTACACACAAACTCATCTTT.

This chain uses TRDV1 with TRDJ1; TRDD2 is a possible D gene (7 bases). The CDR3 spans 21 residues. The germline gives CDR1 TSWWSYY, CDR2 QGS. V gave up 2 bases and J gave up 0 bases, with 28 bases separating them. The CDR3 sequence: CALGEGCSYPRGGGHTDKLIF. CDR3 coding DNA: TGTGCTCTTGGGGAAGGTTGTTCCTACCCCCGGGGGGGAGGACACACCGATAAACTCATCTTT.

V gene TRDV1 combines with J gene TRDJ1; the match to TRDD3 covers 7 bases. V dropped 2 bases and J dropped 0; count of bases not matched to a gene: 9. The CDR3 has 17 residues. Per germline, CDR1 TSWWSYY and CDR2 QGS. This CDR3 is CALGELIWGAHTDKLIF. CDR3 nucleotides: TGTGCTCTTGGGGAATTAATCTGGGGGGCCCACACCGATAAACTCATCTTT.

This clone was detected only a few times. The junction departs from the called germline gene at one end, perhaps through a read error. The rearrangement joins TRDV1 to TRDJ1, with D possibly TRDD3 on 5 matching bases. The CDR3 is 19 residues long. The germline V gene encodes CDR1 TSWWSYY and CDR2 QGS. CDR3 residues: CAFGEPLGPRGLYTDKLIF. CDR3 sequence (DNA): TGTGCTTTTGGGGAACCCCTGGGCCCTCGGGGGCTTTACACCGATAAACTCATCTTT.

The V and J genes are TRDV1 and TRDJ1; D may be TRDD3 (8 bases). The CDR3 is 15 residues long. Trimming left V 5 bases short and J 11 bases short, with 24 bases between. Germline V CDR1 and CDR2: TSWWSYY, QGS. CDR3: CALGPDSYVGDWLIF. CDR3 in DNA: TGTGCTCTTGGGCCAGATTCCTACGTGGGGGATTGGCTCATCTTT.

The rearrangement uses TRDV1 and TRDJ1; a possible D gene is TRDD3 (6 bases). V was clipped by 2 bases and J by 7 bases, with 17 bases between them. CDR3 length: 15 residues. The V gene's germline CDR1 is TSWWSYY and CDR2 QGS. The CDR3 DNA reads TGTGCTCTTGGGGAAGGTCTCTTGGATACTGGTAAACTCATCTTT. This gives the protein CALGEGLLDTGKLIF.

The V gene is TRDV1, the J gene TRDJ1; 11 bases fit TRDD3. The trim removed 0 bases at V and 5 bases at J, leaving 29 bases unmatched. Looked up from germline, CDR1 is TSWWSYY and CDR2 is QGS. CDR3 length: 24 residues. The CDR3 DNA is TGTGCTCTTGGGGAACTCACTCCCACGTCCCTAGGGTGGGGGATACGGCAGGGATCAGATAAACTCATCTTT. Its protein product is CALGELTPTSLGWGIRQGSDKLIF.

This clone was detected a few times. The chain combines TRDV1 with TRDJ1, with 7 bases aligning to TRDD3. Germline V gene lookup returns CDR1 TSWWSYY and CDR2 QGS. CDR3 length: 22 residues. Trimming at V came to 1 base and at J to 0 bases, leaving 23 bases not matched to a gene. CDR3 residues: CALGERTPHLLRIRLYTDKLIF. The CDR3 DNA is TGTGCTCTTGGGGAACGGACTCCCCACCTACTGCGGATACGCTTGTACACCGATAAACTCATCTTT.

This clone was seen a few times. This rearrangement joins TRDV1 to TRDJ1; D is unresolved. There are 17 residues in the CDR3. Looked up from germline, CDR1 is TSWWSYY and CDR2 is QGS. V gave up 2 bases and J gave up 0 bases, with 16 bases separating them. DNA of the CDR3: TGTGCTCTTGGGGAAGTTACCAAAGAAACGTACACCGATAAACTCATCTTT. Residues: CALGEVTKETYTDKLIF.

The gene calls are TRDV2 and TRDJ1, with 13 bases lining up with TRDD3. CDR3 length: 20 amino acids. Germline V lookup: CDR1 GEAIGNYY, CDR2 EKD. V shed 5 bases and J 7 bases; nucleotides not matched to a gene: 24. CDR3 residues: CACGPVAPTGGYAVGCKLIF. The CDR3 DNA reads TGTGCCTGTGGCCCGGTGGCTCCGACTGGGGGATACGCGGTCGGCTGTAAACTCATCTTT.

Turning to this clone: This may come from a read error, since a much larger clone is one base off. The chain employs TRDV2 and TRDJ1; the match to TRDD3 covers 11 bases. With 6 bases clipped from V and 0 bases from J, the junction kept 8 bases outside the gene matches. The CDR3 runs 16 residues. Germline lookup yields CDR1 GEAIGNYY and CDR2 EKD. The CDR3 here is CACILGDTAYTDKLIF. For the CDR3, the DNA is TGTGCCTGTATTCTGGGGGATACCGCGTACACCGATAAACTCATCTTT.

V is TRDV2 and J is TRDJ1, with TRDD3 matching 10 bases. The V segment lost 1 base and the J segment 4 bases; nucleotides outside the gene matches: 14. Germline V gene lookup returns CDR1 GEAIGNYY and CDR2 EKD. CDR3 length: 18 residues. CDR3 in amino acids: CACDTGVGDTENVDKLIF. The CDR3 bases are TGTGCCTGTGACACGGGAGTGGGGGATACTGAAAACGTCGATAAACTCATCTTT.

The V and J genes are TRDV1 and TRDJ1; 8 nucleotides match TRDD3. With V trimmed by 1 base and J by 6 bases, 10 bases remained unmatched. The CDR3 spans 16 residues. Germline V lookup: CDR1 TSWWSYY, CDR2 QGS. The CDR3 region is CALGEPRPGDTNKLIF. In DNA, the CDR3 is TGTGCTCTTGGGGAACCAAGGCCTGGGGATACCAATAAACTCATCTTT.

This clone appeared a few times. The chain employs TRDV1 and TRDJ1, with D unresolved. The CDR3 covers 16 residues. Trimming shortened V by 3 bases and J by 3 bases, and 17 bases separated the two germline ends. Per the germline V gene, CDR1 is TSWWSYY and CDR2 is QGS. CDR3 amino acids: CALGDRTGRGADKLIF. The CDR3 DNA follows: TGTGCTCTTGGGGACCGAACCGGGAGGGGCGCCGATAAACTCATCTTT.

This clone has more than one count but fewer than ten. This chain joins TRDV1 and TRDJ1; 9 nucleotides line up with TRDD3. The germline gives CDR1 TSWWSYY, CDR2 QGS. The V and J ends lost 4 bases and 0 bases, in that order; junction bases with no gene match: 15. This CDR3 contains 19 residues. CDR3 coding DNA: TGTGCTCTTGGGGGTCATACTGGGGGACCCTCCTTGTACACCGATAAACTCATCTTT. The encoded protein is CALGGHTGGPSLYTDKLIF.

This clone was seen more than once but under ten times. The chain carries TRDV1 and TRDJ1; 7 bases align to TRDD3. From germline, CDR1 is TSWWSYY and CDR2 QGS. CDR3 length: 17 amino acids. J gave up 0 bases and V 0 bases, and 7 bases lay outside the gene matches. The CDR3 DNA reads as TGTGCTCTTGGGGAACTCGAGTTACTGGGGAACACCGATAAACTCATCTTT. Protein: CALGELELLGNTDKLIF.

The V and J genes are TRDV1 and TRDJ1; 13 bases agree with TRDD3. Per the germline V gene, CDR1 is TSWWSYY and CDR2 is QGS. V gave up 3 bases and J gave up 3 bases; unmatched junction bases: 22. The CDR3 contains 22 residues. The chain's CDR3 is CALGEPSLPRHRTGGYADKLIF. The CDR3 DNA reads TGTGCTCTTGGGGAGCCCAGCCTTCCTAGACATCGTACTGGGGGATACGCCGATAAACTCATCTTT.

The table lists this clone with a few counts. The V gene is TRDV3, the J gene TRDJ1; 9 positions agree with TRDD2. The CDR3 has 17 residues. With 4 bases clipped from V and 0 bases from J, the junction kept 15 bases outside the gene matches. The V gene's germline CDR1 is TVYSNPD and CDR2 GDNSRS (reference sequence). CDR3 bases: TGTGCCTCCTTCCTACGTCTGCCCCGATGGGACACCGATAAACTCATCTTT. Protein product: CASFLRLPRWDTDKLIF.

This sequence joins TRDV1 and TRDJ1; 7 bases align to TRDD3. This CDR3 is 14 amino acids long. Per germline, CDR1 TSWWSYY and CDR2 QGS. Trimming took 4 bases from V and 3 from J; bases not matched to a gene: 5. The CDR3 nucleotides are TGTGCTCTTGGGGGTCGTACTGGGGCCGATAAACTCATCTTT. It specifies CALGGRTGADKLIF.

V is TRDV1 and J is TRDJ1; D is possibly TRDD2 (5 bases). V shed 0 bases and J shed 0 bases, with 17 bases lying between them. Germline V gene sequence: CDR1 TSWWSYY, CDR2 QGS. The length of the CDR3 is 18 residues. CDR3 amino acids: CALGELWRTYPYTDKLIF. CDR3 in DNA: TGTGCTCTTGGGGAACTATGGCGAACCTACCCGTACACCGATAAACTCATCTTT.

J is TRDJ1 and V is TRDV1, with D maybe TRDD2 (5 bases). The CDR3 consists of 17 residues. Trimming took off 4 bases at V and 2 bases at J, with 20 bases between the two ends. The germline gives CDR1 TSWWSYY, CDR2 QGS. For the CDR3, the DNA is TGTGCTCTTGGGGCACGGCCTACCCCTACCTCGACCGATAAACTCATCTTT. It codes for CALGARPTPTSTDKLIF.

Only a few counts were recorded for this clone. Other DNA sequences in the same sample also yield this CDR3. V is TRDV2 and J is TRDJ1, with 12 bases identical to TRDD3. CDR3 length: 20 amino acids. Germline loops: CDR1 GEAIGNYY, CDR2 EKD. With 5 bases clipped from V and 0 bases from J, the junction kept 18 bases outside the gene matches. In DNA, the CDR3 is TGTGCCTGTGGGGTACTGGGGGATACAGGATGTGGTGAGTACACCGATAAACTCATCTTT. Protein: CACGVLGDTGCGEYTDKLIF.

This clone was observed a handful of times. The junction and the germline gene differ at one end; a read error may be behind it. V is TRDV1 and J is TRDJ1, with D possibly matching TRDD3 (7 bases). CDR1 and CDR2 from the germline V gene are TSWWSYY and QGS. The CDR3 sequence is 18 residues long. CDR3 nucleotides: TGTGCTCTTGGGGAACTAAGCTTCCTTCGTTACTGGGGTCCAAAACTCATCTTC. Its protein is CALGELSFLRYWGPKLIF.

This clone appeared a few times. The sample has other DNA sequences that encode this CDR3 too. The chain couples TRDV1 to TRDJ1, with D possibly TRDD2 on 9 matching bases. From germline, CDR1 is TSWWSYY and CDR2 QGS. V lost 3 bases to trimming and J lost 0 bases, with 32 bases between them. The length of the CDR3 is 22 residues. CDR3 region: CALGDPFLQGWGNPRNTDKLIF. The CDR3 bases are TGTGCTCTTGGGGACCCCTTCCTACAGGGCTGGGGGAACCCACGAAACACCGATAAACTCATCTTT.